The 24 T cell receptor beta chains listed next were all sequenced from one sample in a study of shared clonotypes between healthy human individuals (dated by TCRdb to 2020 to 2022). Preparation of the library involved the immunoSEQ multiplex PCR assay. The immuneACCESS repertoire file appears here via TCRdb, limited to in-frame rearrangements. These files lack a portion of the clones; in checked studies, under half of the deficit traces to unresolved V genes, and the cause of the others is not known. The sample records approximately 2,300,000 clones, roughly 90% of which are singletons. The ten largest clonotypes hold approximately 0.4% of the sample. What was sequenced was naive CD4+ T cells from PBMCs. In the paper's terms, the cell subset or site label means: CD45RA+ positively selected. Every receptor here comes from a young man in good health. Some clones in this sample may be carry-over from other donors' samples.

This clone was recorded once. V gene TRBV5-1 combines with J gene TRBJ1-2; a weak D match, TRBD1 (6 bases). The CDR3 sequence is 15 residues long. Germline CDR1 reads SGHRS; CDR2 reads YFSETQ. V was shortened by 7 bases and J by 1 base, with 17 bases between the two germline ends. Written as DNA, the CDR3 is TGCGCCAGCCTCCCCGCCAGGGGTAGTAACTATGGCTACACCTTC. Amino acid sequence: CASLPARGSNYGYTF.

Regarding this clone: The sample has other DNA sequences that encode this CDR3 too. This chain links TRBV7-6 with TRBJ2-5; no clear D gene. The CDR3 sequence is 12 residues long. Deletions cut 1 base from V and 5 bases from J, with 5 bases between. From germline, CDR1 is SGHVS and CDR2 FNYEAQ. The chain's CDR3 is CASSLGPETQYF. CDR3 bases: TGTGCCAGCAGCTTAGGGCCGGAGACCCAGTACTTC.

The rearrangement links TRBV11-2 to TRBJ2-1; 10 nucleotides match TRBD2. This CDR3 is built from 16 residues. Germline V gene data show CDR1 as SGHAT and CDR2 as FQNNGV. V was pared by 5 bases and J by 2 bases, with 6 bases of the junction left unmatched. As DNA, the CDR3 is TGTGCCAGCAGCACCAGGACTAGCGGAGCCTACAATGAGCAGTTCTTC. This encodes CASSTRTSGAYNEQFF.

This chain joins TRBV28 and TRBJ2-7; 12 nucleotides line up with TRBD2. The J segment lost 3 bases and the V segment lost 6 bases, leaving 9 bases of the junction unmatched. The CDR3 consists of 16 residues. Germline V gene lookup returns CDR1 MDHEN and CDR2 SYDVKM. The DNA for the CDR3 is TGTGCCAGCAGCACCAAGACTAGCGGGAGAGGCTACGAGCAGTACTTC. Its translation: CASSTKTSGRGYEQYF.

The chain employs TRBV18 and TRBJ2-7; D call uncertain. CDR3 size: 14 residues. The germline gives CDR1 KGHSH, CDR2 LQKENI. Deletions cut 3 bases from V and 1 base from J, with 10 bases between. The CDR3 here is CASSPDIGSYEQYF. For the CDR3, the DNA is TGTGCCAGCTCACCGGATATTGGGTCCTACGAGCAGTACTTC.

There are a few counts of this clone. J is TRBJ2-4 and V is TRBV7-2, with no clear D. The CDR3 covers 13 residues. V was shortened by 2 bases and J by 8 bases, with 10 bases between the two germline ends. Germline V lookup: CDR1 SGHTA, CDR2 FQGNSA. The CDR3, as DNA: TGTGCCAGCAGCTTACCCCCCCTTTACATTCAGTACTTC. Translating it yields CASSLPPLYIQYF.

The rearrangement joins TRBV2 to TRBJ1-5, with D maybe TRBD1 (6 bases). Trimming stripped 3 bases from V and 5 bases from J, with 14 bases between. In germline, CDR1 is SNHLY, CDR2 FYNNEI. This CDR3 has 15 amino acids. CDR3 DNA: TGTGCCAGCAGTGACGGCCGGGGGCAGCATCAGCCCCAGCATTTT. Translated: CASSDGRGQHQPQHF.

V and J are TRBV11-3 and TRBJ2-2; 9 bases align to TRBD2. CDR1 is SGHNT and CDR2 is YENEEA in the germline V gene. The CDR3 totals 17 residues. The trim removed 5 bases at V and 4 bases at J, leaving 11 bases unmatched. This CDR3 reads CASSRGLEREATGELFF. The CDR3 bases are TGTGCCAGCAGCCGGGGACTAGAGCGGGAGGCCACCGGGGAGCTGTTTTTT.

The CDR3, as DNA: TGCGCCAGCAGCTTGGTTCCTACCCCCTACAATGAGCAGTTCTTC. Its protein product is CASSLVPTPYNEQFF. This chain links TRBV5-1 with TRBJ2-1; D gene unclear. Per germline, CDR1 SGHRS and CDR2 YFSETQ. The CDR3 is made up of 15 amino acids. V lost 0 bases and J lost 2, with 9 bases in between.

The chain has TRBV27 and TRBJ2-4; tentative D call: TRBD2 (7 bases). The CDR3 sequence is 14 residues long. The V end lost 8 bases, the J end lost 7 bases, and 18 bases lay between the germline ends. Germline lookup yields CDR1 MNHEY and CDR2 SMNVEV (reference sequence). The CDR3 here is CASAYREGGNIQYF. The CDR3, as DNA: TGTGCCAGCGCTTACAGGGAGGGGGGGAACATTCAGTACTTC.

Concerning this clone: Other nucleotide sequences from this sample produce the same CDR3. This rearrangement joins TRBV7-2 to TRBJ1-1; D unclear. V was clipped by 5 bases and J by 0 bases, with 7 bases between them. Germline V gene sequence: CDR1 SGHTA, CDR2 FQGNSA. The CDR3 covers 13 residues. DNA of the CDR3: TGTGCCAGCAGCCTCGAGATGAACACTGAAGCTTTCTTT. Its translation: CASSLEMNTEAFF.

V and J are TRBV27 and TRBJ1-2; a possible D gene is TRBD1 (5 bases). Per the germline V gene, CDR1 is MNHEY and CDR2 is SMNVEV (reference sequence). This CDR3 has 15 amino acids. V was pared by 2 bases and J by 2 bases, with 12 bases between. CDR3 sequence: CASSLDGARNYGYTF. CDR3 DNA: TGTGCCAGCAGTTTAGACGGGGCCCGAAACTATGGCTACACCTTC.

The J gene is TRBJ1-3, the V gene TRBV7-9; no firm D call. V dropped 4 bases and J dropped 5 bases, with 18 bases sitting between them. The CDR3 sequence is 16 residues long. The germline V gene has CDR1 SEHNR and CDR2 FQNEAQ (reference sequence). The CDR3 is CASSSTRTGGRNTIYF. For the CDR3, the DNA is TGTGCCAGCAGCTCAACCCGGACGGGCGGCCGAAACACCATATATTTT.

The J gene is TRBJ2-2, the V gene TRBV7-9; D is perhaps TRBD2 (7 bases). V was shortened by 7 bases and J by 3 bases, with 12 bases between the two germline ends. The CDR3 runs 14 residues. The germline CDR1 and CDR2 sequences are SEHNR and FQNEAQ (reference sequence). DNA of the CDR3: TGTGCCAGCACTCGGGGGGCGGACACCGGGGAGCTGTTTTTT. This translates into CASTRGADTGELFF.

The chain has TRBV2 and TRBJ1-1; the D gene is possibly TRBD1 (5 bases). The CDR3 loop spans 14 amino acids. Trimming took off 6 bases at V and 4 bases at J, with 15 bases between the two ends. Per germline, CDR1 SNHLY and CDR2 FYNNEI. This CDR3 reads CASRTRAGGTEAFF. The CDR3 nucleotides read TGTGCCAGCAGGACCAGGGCGGGTGGCACTGAAGCTTTCTTT.

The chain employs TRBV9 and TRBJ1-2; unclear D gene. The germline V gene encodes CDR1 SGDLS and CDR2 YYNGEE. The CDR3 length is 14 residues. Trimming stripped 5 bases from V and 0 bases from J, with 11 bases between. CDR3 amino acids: CASSGDRANYGYTF. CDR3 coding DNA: TGTGCCAGCAGTGGCGATAGAGCTAACTATGGCTACACCTTC.

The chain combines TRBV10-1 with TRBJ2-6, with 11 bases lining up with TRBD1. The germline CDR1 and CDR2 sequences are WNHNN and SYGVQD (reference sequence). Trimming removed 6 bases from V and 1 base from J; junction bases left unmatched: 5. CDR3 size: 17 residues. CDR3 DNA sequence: TGCGCCAGCAGCGACGGGACAGGGGGATCTGGGGCCAACGTCCTGACTTTC. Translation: CASSDGTGGSGANVLTF.

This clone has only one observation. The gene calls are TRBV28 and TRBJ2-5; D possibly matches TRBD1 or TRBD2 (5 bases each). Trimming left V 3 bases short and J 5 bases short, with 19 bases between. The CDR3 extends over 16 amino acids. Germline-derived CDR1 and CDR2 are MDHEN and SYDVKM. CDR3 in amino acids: CASSLGPGPRGETQYF. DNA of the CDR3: TGTGCCAGCAGTTTGGGACCGGGACCCCGAGGGGAGACCCAGTACTTC.

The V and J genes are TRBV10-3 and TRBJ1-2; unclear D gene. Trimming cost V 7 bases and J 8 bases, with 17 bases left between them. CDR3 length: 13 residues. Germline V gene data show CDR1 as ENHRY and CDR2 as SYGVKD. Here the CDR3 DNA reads TGTGCCATCATGGACTCCGGACGGCGCGGCTACACCTTC. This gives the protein CAIMDSGRRGYTF.

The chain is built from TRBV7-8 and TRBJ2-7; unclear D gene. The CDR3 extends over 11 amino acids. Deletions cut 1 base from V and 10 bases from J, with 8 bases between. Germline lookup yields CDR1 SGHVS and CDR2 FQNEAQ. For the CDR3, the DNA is TGTGCCAGCAGCTTAGGGGGAAACCAGTACTTC. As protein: CASSLGGNQYF. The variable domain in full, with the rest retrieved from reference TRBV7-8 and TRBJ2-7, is GAGVSQSPRYKVAKRGQDVALRCDPISGHVSLFWYQQALGQGPEFLTYFQNEAQLDKSGLPSDRFFAERPEGSVSTLKIQRTQQEDSAVYLCASSLGGNQYFGPGTRLTVT.

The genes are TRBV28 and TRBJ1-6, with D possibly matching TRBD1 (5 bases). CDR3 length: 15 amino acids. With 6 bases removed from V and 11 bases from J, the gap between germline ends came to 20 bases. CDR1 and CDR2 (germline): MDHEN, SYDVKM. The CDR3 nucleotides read TGTGCCAGCAGGACGGCCTCAGGGATAAGAACACCCCTCCACTTT. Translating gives CASRTASGIRTPLHF.

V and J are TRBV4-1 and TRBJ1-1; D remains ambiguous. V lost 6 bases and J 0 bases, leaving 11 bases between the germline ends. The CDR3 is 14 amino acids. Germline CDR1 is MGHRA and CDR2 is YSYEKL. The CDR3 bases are TGCGCCAGCAGTAGACTGGGCCTGAACACTGAAGCTTTCTTT. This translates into CASSRLGLNTEAFF.

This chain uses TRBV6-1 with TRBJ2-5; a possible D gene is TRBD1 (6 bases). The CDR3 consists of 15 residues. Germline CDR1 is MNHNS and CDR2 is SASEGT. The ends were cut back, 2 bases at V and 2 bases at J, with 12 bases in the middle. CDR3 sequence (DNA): TGTGCCAGCAGTGAAACCGGACAGCAGCAAGAGACCCAGTACTTC. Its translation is CASSETGQQQETQYF.

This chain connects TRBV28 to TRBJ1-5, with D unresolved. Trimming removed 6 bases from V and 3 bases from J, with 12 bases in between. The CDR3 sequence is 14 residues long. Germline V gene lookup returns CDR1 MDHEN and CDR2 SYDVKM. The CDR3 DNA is TGTGCCAGCAGATACCTCGGGTACAATCAGCCCCAGCATTTT. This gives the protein CASRYLGYNQPQHF.